This T cell receptor (beta chain) was recovered during a study of OX40 agonist ivuxolimab in advanced cancers. General study results and limits: The 0.1-3.0 mg/kg partial responders had among the lowest clonal expansion. CD8+ T cells (on average) carried more expanded clones than CD4+ T cells.

The ends lost 1 base at V and 0 bases at J; junction bases unmatched: 8. CDR1 and CDR2 from the germline V gene are MDHEN and SYDVKM. The CDR3 contains 18 residues. Clones were sequenced by immunoSEQ multiplex PCR, and TCRdb holds only the in-frame ones, with some missing. Of roughly 69,000 clones in the sample, approximately 84% were seen once. The cohort excluded patients with autoimmune disease history or systemic immunosuppression. Comments on this clone: As yet, its antigen is unknown.

The source was CD4+ or CD8+ T cells sorted from blood, collected in a trial of the OX40 agonist ivuxolimab. The V call is TRBV28, the J call TRBJ1-3; 8 bases match TRBD1. The clonotype comes from an adult with an advanced solid tumor such as melanoma, head and neck, liver or kidney cancer. CDR3 in DNA: TGTGCCAGCAGTTTATCGGCAGGGGGCTTCCCCTCTGGAAACACCATATATTTT. Residues: CASSLSAGGFPSGNTIYF.